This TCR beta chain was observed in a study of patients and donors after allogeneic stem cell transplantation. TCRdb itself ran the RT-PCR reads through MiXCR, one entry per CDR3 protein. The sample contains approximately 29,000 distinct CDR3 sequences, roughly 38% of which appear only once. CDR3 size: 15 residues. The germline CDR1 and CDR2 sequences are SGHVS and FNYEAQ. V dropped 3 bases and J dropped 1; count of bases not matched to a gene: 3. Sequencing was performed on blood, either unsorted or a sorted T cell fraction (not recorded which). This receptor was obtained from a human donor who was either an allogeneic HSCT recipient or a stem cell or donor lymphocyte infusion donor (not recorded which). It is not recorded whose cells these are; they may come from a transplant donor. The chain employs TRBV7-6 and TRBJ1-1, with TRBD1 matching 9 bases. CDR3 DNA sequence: TGTGCCAGCAGCTTCGGGGACAGGGCGAACACTGAAGCTTTCTTT. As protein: CASSFGDRANTEAFF.